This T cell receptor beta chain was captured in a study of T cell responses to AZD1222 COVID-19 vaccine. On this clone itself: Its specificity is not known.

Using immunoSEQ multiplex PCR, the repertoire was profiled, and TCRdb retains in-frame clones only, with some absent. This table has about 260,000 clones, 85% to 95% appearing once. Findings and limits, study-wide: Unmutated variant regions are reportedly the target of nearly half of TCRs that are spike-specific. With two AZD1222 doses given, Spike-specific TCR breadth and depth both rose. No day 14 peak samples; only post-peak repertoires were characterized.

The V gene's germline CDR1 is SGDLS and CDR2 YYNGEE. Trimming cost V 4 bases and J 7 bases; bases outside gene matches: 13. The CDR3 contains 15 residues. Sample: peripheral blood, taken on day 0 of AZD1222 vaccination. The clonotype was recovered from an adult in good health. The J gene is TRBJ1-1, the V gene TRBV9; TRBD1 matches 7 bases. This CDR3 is CASSPRTGGYLEAFF. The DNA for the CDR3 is TGTGCCAGCAGCCCCCGGACAGGTGGCTACCTTGAAGCTTTCTTT.